One and the same sample provided the 32 T cell receptor beta chains below, sequenced in a study of OX40 agonist ivuxolimab in advanced cancers. TCRdb's table, derived via immunoSEQ multiplex PCR, lists solely in-frame clones and lacks some. The data contain about 76,000 clones, approximately 84% of them singletons. This material consisted of CD4+ or CD8+ T cells sorted from blood, taken in a trial of the OX40 agonist ivuxolimab. These receptors were taken from an adult with an advanced solid tumor such as melanoma, head and neck, liver or kidney cancer.

This clone was counted once. The chain combines TRBV5-7 with TRBJ2-3; the D is unclear. TRBV5-7 counts as an open reading frame of uncertain function. CDR3 length: 12 amino acids. The ends were cut back, 2 bases at V and 5 bases at J, with 6 bases in the middle. The CDR3 sequence is CASSLGQDTQYF. The DNA for the CDR3 is TGTGCCAGCAGCTTAGGGCAAGATACGCAGTATTTT.

This sequence joins TRBV15 and TRBJ1-2; D possibly corresponds to TRBD1 (5 bases). The CDR3 loop spans 13 amino acids. V lost 1 base and J lost 4, with 7 bases in between. The germline V gene encodes CDR1 LNHNV and CDR2 YYDKDF (reference sequence). The CDR3 DNA reads TGTGCCACCAGCAGAGCGGGGGGCTATGGCTACACCTTC. Protein: CATSRAGGYGYTF.

The V gene is TRBV6-9, the J gene TRBJ1-5; D is unresolved. The CDR3 loop spans 16 amino acids. CDR1 MNHGY and CDR2 SVAAGI come from the germline V gene. The germline V and J ends were trimmed by 4 bases and 0 bases, with 13 bases remaining between them. The CDR3 sequence is CASSFRISYSNQPQHF. Written as DNA, the CDR3 is TGTGCCAGCAGTTTTAGGATAAGTTATAGCAATCAGCCCCAGCATTTT.

The chain employs TRBV28 and TRBJ2-6; 8 bases line up with TRBD2. V dropped 4 bases and J dropped 5; count of bases not matched to a gene: 19. This CDR3 spans 20 amino acids. The germline V gene encodes CDR1 MDHEN and CDR2 SYDVKM. The CDR3 loop is CASSSPGGGRESSRANVLTF. The CDR3 DNA follows: TGTGCCAGCAGTTCCCCGGGGGGGGGCAGGGAATCTAGCAGGGCCAACGTCCTGACTTTC.

This sequence joins TRBV19 and TRBJ1-2; possible D gene TRBD1, 6 bases. The V gene's germline CDR1 is LNHDA and CDR2 SQIVND (reference sequence). The CDR3 is 14 residues long. V was trimmed by 5 bases and J by 6 bases, leaving 16 bases between them. This CDR3 reads CASSAQGWLNGYTF. The CDR3 nucleotides read TGTGCCAGTAGTGCCCAGGGGTGGCTTAATGGCTACACCTTC.

The chain recombines TRBV10-1 with TRBJ2-5; 10 bases fit TRBD2. The tail of the sequence fits TRBJ2-7 better, so the J call may be wrong. The CDR3 runs 14 residues. CDR1 and CDR2 from the germline V gene are WNHNN and SYGVQD (reference sequence). Here the CDR3 reads CAPGLAGVPYEQYF. The DNA for the CDR3 is TGCGCTCCCGGCCTAGCGGGAGTACCCTACGAGCAGTACTTC.

The chain combines TRBV7-3 with TRBJ1-2; TRBD1 is a possible D gene (5 bases). This CDR3 region has 15 residues. The V and J ends lost 2 bases and 8 bases respectively, with 18 bases between them. Germline V gene data show CDR1 as SGHTA and CDR2 as FQGTGA. For the CDR3, the DNA is TGTGCCAGCAGCTTACTTGCCGGGACCGCGGGGGGCTACACCTTC. Translating gives CASSLLAGTAGGYTF. The complete variable domain, with remaining parts taken from reference TRBV7-3 and TRBJ1-2, reads GAGVSQTPSNKVTEKGKYVELRCDPISGHTALYWYRQSLGQGPEFLIYFQGTGAADDSGLPNDRFFAVRPEGSVSTLKIQRTERGDSAVYLCASSLLAGTAGGYTFGSGTRLTVV.

Only one count was recorded for this clone. The V call is TRBV11-3, the J call TRBJ2-1; a possible D gene is TRBD2 (6 bases). The CDR3 consists of 13 residues. Trimming took 7 bases from V and 9 from J, leaving 16 bases between them. CDR1 and CDR2 from the germline V gene are SGHNT and YENEEA. In nucleotides, the CDR3 is TGTGCCAGCACCGCGCGGGGAAGGATTGAGCAGTTCTTC. Protein: CASTARGRIEQFF.

The rearrangement uses TRBV9 and TRBJ2-2; D might be TRBD1 (6 bases). Trimming stripped 3 bases from V and 2 bases from J, with 20 bases between. CDR1 and CDR2 (germline): SGDLS, YYNGEE. The CDR3 is 18 residues long. CDR3 sequence reads: CASSAMGLGTPNTGELFF. The CDR3, as DNA: TGTGCCAGCAGCGCTATGGGGTTGGGGACACCTAACACCGGGGAGCTGTTTTTT.

V is TRBV5-1 and J is TRBJ1-1; 7 nucleotides agree with TRBD1. CDR3 length: 14 residues. V was pared by 4 bases and J by 1 base, with 4 bases of the junction left unmatched. Germline loops: CDR1 SGHRS, CDR2 YFSETQ. CDR3 sequence: CASSPQGQNTEAFF. The CDR3 DNA reads as TGCGCCAGCAGCCCACAGGGGCAGAACACTGAAGCTTTCTTT.

The chain carries TRBV4-3 and TRBJ2-5; D tentatively fits TRBD1 or TRBD2 (6 bases each). V dropped 1 base and J dropped 7 bases, with 13 bases sitting between them. The CDR3 sequence is 14 residues long. CDR1 and CDR2 from the germline V gene are LGHNA and YSLEER. The CDR3 bases are TGCGCCAGCAGCCAAGTATACGGGGGCGGGACCCAGTACTTC. Translating it yields CASSQVYGGGTQYF.

The V and J genes are TRBV27 and TRBJ1-4, with 8 bases fitting TRBD1. This CDR3 is 15 amino acids long. Germline-derived CDR1 and CDR2 are MNHEY and SMNVEV (reference sequence). Unmatched junction bases numbered 10, after V lost 5 bases and J lost 8 bases. CDR3 in amino acids: CASSASGGLGEKLFF. CDR3 coding DNA: TGTGCCAGCAGTGCCTCAGGGGGCCTCGGGGAAAAACTGTTTTTT.

In its sample, this clone was seen once. The chain carries TRBV6-6 and TRBJ2-5; possibly TRBD1 or TRBD2 for D (5 bases each). Germline values: CDR1 MNHNY, CDR2 SVGAGI (reference sequence). Trimming took 2 bases from V and 5 from J, leaving 12 bases between them. The CDR3 contains 14 residues. In DNA, the CDR3 is TGTGCCAGCAGTTACGGGACCCTAAGTGAGACCCAGTACTTC. Protein sequence: CASSYGTLSETQYF.

This clone was seen a single time. The chain couples TRBV7-3 to TRBJ1-5; D gene unclear. Trimming left V 2 bases short and J 8 bases short, with 16 bases between. This CDR3 contains 15 residues. Germline V gene data show CDR1 as SGHTA and CDR2 as FQGTGA. Written as DNA, the CDR3 is TGTGCCAGCAGCTTATTTCTCTTAGGTTACGAGCCCCAGCATTTT. Its protein product is CASSLFLLGYEPQHF.

This chain uses TRBV9 with TRBJ1-1, with a weak D call TRBD1 (6 bases). Deletions cut 0 bases from V and 4 bases from J, with 13 bases between. The CDR3 consists of 15 residues. Germline V gene sequence: CDR1 SGDLS, CDR2 YYNGEE. CDR3 sequence (DNA): TGTGCCAGCAGCGTAGATCCGGGGGCGGGCACTGAAGCTTTCTTT. The encoded protein is CASSVDPGAGTEAFF.

V gene TRBV6-5 combines with J gene TRBJ2-6, with a weak D call TRBD1 (6 bases). Trimming removed 8 bases at V and 0 bases at J, with 11 bases between. The germline V gene has CDR1 MNHEY and CDR2 SVGAGI. The CDR3 covers 15 residues. The CDR3 nucleotides are TGTGCCAGCCTCGGGACACCCTCTGGGGCCAACGTCCTGACTTTC. This sequence encodes CASLGTPSGANVLTF.

CDR3 protein: CASSLATGGYEQYF. The CDR3 bases are TGCGCCAGCAGCTTAGCGACAGGGGGCTACGAGCAGTACTTC. This chain links TRBV5-1 with TRBJ2-7; TRBD1 aligns across 9 bases. This CDR3 spans 14 amino acids. Germline V gene data show CDR1 as SGHRS and CDR2 as YFSETQ. J lost 3 bases, V lost 2 bases, and 3 bases had no gene match.

The chain uses TRBV5-6 and TRBJ1-3; D is unresolved. Germline CDR1 is SGHDT and CDR2 is YYEEEE. CDR3 length: 14 amino acids. Trimming took 0 bases from V and 3 from J, leaving 7 bases between them. The CDR3 sequence: CASSLGSFGNTIYF. Here the CDR3 DNA reads TGTGCCAGCAGCTTGGGCAGTTTTGGAAACACCATATATTTT.

Written as DNA, the CDR3 is TGTGCCAGCAGCTTAACGTTGTTTGAAGGACAGGGCGACATCTCTGGAAACACCATATATTTT. Amino acid sequence: CASSLTLFEGQGDISGNTIYF. The chain joins TRBV7-3 to TRBJ1-3, with 8 bases that match TRBD1. V shed 0 bases and J 0 bases; nucleotides not matched to a gene: 16. Germline loops: CDR1 SGHTA, CDR2 FQGTGA. This CDR3 has 21 residues.

V is TRBV4-1 and J is TRBJ1-1, with D possibly being TRBD1 (6 bases). V lost 0 bases and J lost 0, with 14 bases in between. This CDR3 is built from 17 residues. CDR1 is MGHRA and CDR2 is YSYEKL in the germline V gene. The DNA for the CDR3 is TGCGCCAGCAGCCAAGAAAACGGGGGCCCCCTGAACACTGAAGCTTTCTTT. It codes for CASSQENGGPLNTEAFF.

The chain is built from TRBV5-1 and TRBJ2-3; 9 bases line up with TRBD2. Germline loops: CDR1 SGHRS, CDR2 YFSETQ. With 5 bases clipped from V and 5 bases from J, the junction kept 9 bases outside the gene matches. The CDR3 spans 15 residues. The DNA for the CDR3 is TGCGCCAGCAGGGGCGGGAGGGCCCTACTAGATACGCAGTATTTT. Amino acids: CASRGGRALLDTQYF.

The chain uses TRBV7-2 and TRBJ2-7, with 7 bases lining up with TRBD1. Germline V CDR1 and CDR2: SGHTA, FQGNSA. After removal of 3 bases from V and 6 bases from J, the junction contained 2 bases not matched to a gene. CDR3 length: 12 amino acids. Written as DNA, the CDR3 is TGTGCCAGCAGCTTCAGGGGGACCGAGCAGTACTTC. It is translated as CASSFRGTEQYF.

This sequence joins TRBV9 and TRBJ1-2, with D perhaps TRBD1 (5 bases). The CDR3 has 15 amino acids. Germline loops: CDR1 SGDLS, CDR2 YYNGEE. Trimming left V 0 bases short and J 3 bases short, with 12 bases between. The CDR3 region is CASSVGDRLDYGYTF. CDR3 in DNA: TGTGCCAGCAGCGTAGGCGACAGACTCGACTATGGCTACACCTTC.

The gene calls are TRBV4-2 and TRBJ2-7; 8 bases are a match to TRBD1. The CDR3 loop spans 14 amino acids. With 11 bases clipped from V and 3 bases from J, the junction kept 12 bases outside the gene matches. Germline V gene sequence: CDR1 LGHNA, CDR2 YNFKEQ. The CDR3 DNA follows: TGTGCCCCCAGGGGGCGACTGGATATCTACGAGCAGTACTTC. Protein product: CAPRGRLDIYEQYF.

This chain joins TRBV7-3 and TRBJ2-1; 8 bases are a match to TRBD2. Per the germline V gene, CDR1 is SGHTA and CDR2 is FQGTGA. The CDR3 has 13 residues. V shed 2 bases, J shed 7 bases, and the junction held 1 base outside the gene matches. CDR3 in DNA: TGTGCCAGCAGCTTATCTAGCGGGAATGAGCAGTTCTTC. It translates to CASSLSSGNEQFF.

The rearrangement links TRBV10-3 to TRBJ1-5; the D gene is possibly TRBD1 (6 bases). The ends were cut back, 0 bases at V and 5 bases at J, with 8 bases in the middle. This CDR3 contains 14 residues. CDR1 is ENHRY, CDR2 SYGVKD, per germline. The CDR3 DNA follows: TGTGCCATCAGTGAGTCGGCAGGGGATCAGCCCCAGCATTTT. Amino acid sequence: CAISESAGDQPQHF.

This CDR3 is CASSYSAGANTGELFF. CDR3 coding DNA: TGTGCCAGCAGTTACTCGGCAGGAGCGAACACCGGGGAGCTGTTTTTT. This chain joins TRBV6-5 and TRBJ2-2; D is uncertain. Between the trimmed V and J ends, which lost 0 bases and 0 bases, there was a span of 8 bases. Germline CDR1 is MNHEY and CDR2 is SVGAGI. This CDR3 spans 16 amino acids.

The genes are TRBV6-1 and TRBJ1-1, with a possible D match to TRBD1 (5 bases). Germline V lookup: CDR1 MNHNS, CDR2 SASEGT. This CDR3 has 14 amino acids. The V and J ends lost 2 bases and 4 bases respectively, with 11 bases between them. CDR3 bases: TGTGCCAGCAGTGAAAGGGGCCAGAGCACTGAAGCTTTCTTT. It translates to CASSERGQSTEAFF.

The CDR3 sequence is CASSYFQTSPLHF. In DNA, the CDR3 is TGTGCCAGCAGTTACTTCCAGACTTCACCCCTCCACTTT. J is TRBJ1-6 and V is TRBV6-5; D is uncertain. The CDR3 extends over 13 amino acids. Deletions cut 1 base from V and 9 bases from J, with 7 bases between. CDR1 and CDR2 from the germline V gene are MNHEY and SVGAGI.

V is TRBV30 and J is TRBJ2-5; 13 nucleotides match TRBD2. CDR3 length: 14 amino acids. CDR1 is GTSNPN and CDR2 is SVGIG in the germline V gene (reference sequence). Trimming removed 7 bases from V and 4 bases from J; junction bases left unmatched: 6. CDR3 sequence (DNA): TGTGCCTTGAGACTAGCGGGGGGTGTAGAGACCCAGTACTTC. Residues: CALRLAGGVETQYF.

CDR3 nucleotide sequence: TGTGCCAGTAGTGTACAGGGTGGAGAGACCCAGTACTTC. As protein: CASSVQGGETQYF. This chain links TRBV19 with TRBJ2-5; a possible D gene is TRBD1 (6 bases). Germline CDR1 LNHDA, CDR2 SQIVND (reference sequence). This CDR3 comprises 13 residues. V was clipped by 5 bases and J by 4 bases, with 11 bases between them.

The CDR3, as DNA: TGTGCCAGCAGTTACATCGGACAGGGGGCCCAGCCCCAGCATTTT. Amino acids: CASSYIGQGAQPQHF. The rearrangement uses TRBV6-6 and TRBJ1-5; 11 bases align to TRBD1. The CDR3 covers 15 residues. Germline V gene lookup returns CDR1 MNHNY and CDR2 SVGAGI (reference sequence). The trim removed 2 bases at V and 7 bases at J, leaving 4 bases unmatched.